Following are 20 T cell receptor beta chains from one sample sequenced in a study of neurological immune-mediated disorders. TCRdb re-derived calls from the 5' RACE reads in MiXCR, one entry per CDR3 protein. The sample lists some 19,000 distinct CDR3 sequences, around 16% occurring once. The sequencing input was CD8+ T cells from blood. The receptors stem from a woman between 18 and 29 years old with multiple sclerosis.

The DNA of the CDR3 is TGTGCCAGCAGCCAAGGCGGGGGTAGTCAGCCCCAGCATTTT. As protein: CASSQGGGSQPQHF. This chain links TRBV14 with TRBJ1-5, with D tentatively TRBD1 (5 bases). This CDR3 is built from 14 residues. The V gene's germline CDR1 is SGHDN and CDR2 FVKESK. The V end was cut by 1 base, the J end by 6 bases, with 10 bases between.

This clonotype was seen at least ten times. V gene TRBV27 combines with J gene TRBJ1-4; the match to TRBD1 covers 9 bases. CDR3 length: 15 amino acids. Germline V gives CDR1 MNHEY, CDR2 SMNVEV (reference sequence). V dropped 5 bases and J dropped 7; count of bases not matched to a gene: 8. CDR3 amino acids: CASSAGTGYSEKLFF. In nucleotides, the CDR3 is TGTGCCAGCAGTGCCGGGACAGGGTATTCTGAAAAACTGTTTTTT.

This clonotype was observed at least ten times. The chain links TRBV20-1 to TRBJ1-2; D might be TRBD1 (6 bases). The CDR3 sequence is 13 residues long. Germline V gives CDR1 DFQATT, CDR2 SNEGSKA (reference sequence). V gave up 4 bases and J gave up 4 bases, with 13 bases separating them. CDR3 amino acids: CSATRTEGYGYTF. The CDR3 DNA follows: TGCAGTGCTACCCGGACAGAAGGCTATGGCTACACCTTC.

Many counts were recorded for this clonotype. The rearrangement links TRBV10-3 to TRBJ2-7; 9 bases agree with TRBD2. The CDR3 covers 19 residues. Germline V gene data show CDR1 as ENHRY and CDR2 as SYGVKD. The DNA of the CDR3 is TGTGCCATCAGTGAGTCGGGGGTGGTCCGTGGGACTAGCTTCTACGAGCAGCACGTC. Its translation is CAISESGVVRGTSFYEQHV.

This clonotype was observed many times. The chain employs TRBV5-1 and TRBJ2-1; D possibly uses TRBD1 or TRBD2 (5 bases each). Germline V gives CDR1 SGHRS, CDR2 YFSETQ. V was shortened by 4 bases and J by 4 bases, with 15 bases between the two germline ends. The CDR3 spans 15 residues. CDR3 bases: TGCGCCAGCAGCCGCGCGGGCGAGGGGTACAATGAGCAGTTCTTC. It codes for CASSRAGEGYNEQFF.

This clonotype was counted at least ten times. The chain combines TRBV7-9 with TRBJ2-1; D may be TRBD1 (5 bases). Deletions cut 3 bases from V and 5 bases from J, with 14 bases between. Germline assignment: CDR1 SEHNR and CDR2 FQNEAQ (reference sequence). The CDR3 runs 15 residues. DNA for the CDR3: TGTGCCAGCAGCTTCGTAGGGGAACCCAACAATGAGCAGTTCTTC. The encoded protein is CASSFVGEPNNEQFF.

This clonotype qualifies as medium-sized. The chain joins TRBV9 to TRBJ1-1, with TRBD1 as a possible D gene (5 bases). CDR1 and CDR2 (germline): SGDLS, YYNGEE. This CDR3 spans 14 amino acids. Trimming removed 0 bases from V and 4 bases from J, with 10 bases in between. CDR3 nucleotide sequence: TGTGCCAGCAGCGTAGGGGGAGGGACCACTGAAGCTTTCTTT. Amino acid sequence: CASSVGGGTTEAFF.

This clonotype was seen ten or more times. The V call is TRBV12-3 or TRBV12-4, the J call TRBJ2-1; possibly TRBD2 for D (6 bases). Trimming took 3 bases from V and 2 from J, leaving 11 bases between them. The length of the CDR3 is 15 residues. The CDR3 protein is CASSLESSAYNEQFF. CDR3 DNA: TGTGCCAGCAGTTTGGAGTCTAGCGCCTACAATGAGCAGTTCTTC.

This chain joins TRBV6-6 and TRBJ2-3; D is perhaps TRBD2 (6 bases). The ends were cut back, 6 bases at V and 4 bases at J, with 14 bases in the middle. The V gene's germline CDR1 is MNHNY and CDR2 SVGAGI (reference sequence). CDR3 length: 14 amino acids. The CDR3 coding sequence is TGTGCCAGCAGCGTGACGCGGGACGCAGATACGCAGTATTTT. As protein: CASSVTRDADTQYF.

The V call is TRBV20-1, the J call TRBJ2-4; D not certain. The germline CDR1 and CDR2 sequences are DFQATT and SNEGSKA (reference sequence). Trimming left V 6 bases short and J 0 bases short, with 9 bases between. The CDR3 contains 13 residues. CDR3 amino acids: CSARHRAKNIQYF. Here the CDR3 DNA reads TGCAGTGCAAGACATAGAGCCAAAAACATTCAGTACTTC.

About this clonotype itself: A much larger clone differs by one base, so this may be a read error. The rearrangement links TRBV7-9 to TRBJ1-1; D remains unclear. Germline V gene lookup returns CDR1 SEHNR and CDR2 FQNEAQ (reference sequence). This CDR3 contains 17 residues. CDR3 region: CASSPSWGFRSFTEASF. In DNA form, the CDR3 reads TGTGCCAGCAGCCCCAGTTGGGGATTCAGGTCATTTACTGAAGCTTCCTTT.

The table lists this clonotype with many counts. The chain carries TRBV12-3 or TRBV12-4 and TRBJ2-2; TRBD2 agrees at 9 bases. The CDR3 totals 16 residues. V dropped 5 bases and J dropped 3; count of bases not matched to a gene: 7. The chain's CDR3 is CASSPEGLAYTGELFF. DNA for the CDR3: TGTGCCAGCAGTCCCGAGGGACTAGCCTACACCGGGGAGCTGTTTTTT.

There are many counts of this clonotype. This chain connects TRBV5-1 to TRBJ1-2; 8 nucleotides match TRBD1. V was pared by 1 base and J by 8 bases, with 7 bases of the junction left unmatched. This CDR3 contains 14 residues. Germline-derived CDR1 and CDR2 are SGHRS and YFSETQ. CDR3 loop: CASSLIRGHEGYTF. The CDR3 DNA follows: TGCGCCAGCAGCTTGATCAGGGGGCATGAGGGCTACACCTTC.

This clonotype was observed many times. The rearrangement joins TRBV5-1 to TRBJ1-1; D not resolved. V lost 0 bases and J lost 4, with 13 bases in between. The germline gives CDR1 SGHRS, CDR2 YFSETQ. This CDR3 spans 15 amino acids. DNA of the CDR3: TGCGCCAGCAGCTTGGAAGGCAATAGATCCACTGAAGCTTTCTTT. Translation: CASSLEGNRSTEAFF.

There are many counts of this clonotype. This chain links TRBV29-1 with TRBJ2-6; TRBD2 aligns across 9 bases. Germline-derived CDR1 and CDR2 are SQVTM and ANQGSEA. CDR3 length: 17 residues. V was clipped by 2 bases and J by 0 bases; unmatched bases: 5. DNA of the CDR3: TGCAGCGTTGAAATCCTAGCGGGGCACTCTGGGGCCAACGTCCTGACTTTC. It specifies CSVEILAGHSGANVLTF. Filled out from reference TRBV29-1 and TRBJ2-6, the complete variable domain reads SAVISQKPSRDICQRGTSLTIQCQVDSQVTMMFWYRQQPGQSLTLIATANQGSEATYESGFVIDKFPISRPNLTFSTLTVSNMSPEDSSIYLCSVEILAGHSGANVLTFGAGSRLTVL.

The chain couples TRBV28 to TRBJ1-1, with D perhaps TRBD1 (5 bases). The V gene's germline CDR1 is MDHEN and CDR2 SYDVKM. This CDR3 contains 13 residues. V lost 2 bases and J 6 bases, leaving 10 bases between the germline ends. The CDR3 region is CASSLTGVAEAFF. The DNA of the CDR3 is TGTGCCAGCAGTTTAACGGGGGTCGCTGAAGCTTTCTTT.

This clonotype appeared many times. The V and J genes are TRBV7-9 and TRBJ2-3; D gene unclear. Germline V gene data show CDR1 as SEHNR and CDR2 as FQNEAQ (reference sequence). This CDR3 spans 13 amino acids. V was pared by 6 bases and J by 2 bases, with 9 bases between. The CDR3 DNA follows: TGTGCCAGCAGTCCCCCGGACACAGATACGCAGTATTTT. Encoded protein: CASSPPDTDTQYF.

Many counts were recorded for this clonotype. The V call is TRBV12-3 or TRBV12-4, the J call TRBJ1-3; D is unclear. V was pared by 9 bases and J by 4 bases, with 7 bases between. The CDR3 is 11 residues long. The CDR3 nucleotides read TGTGCCAGTTCACACGGAAACACCATATATTTT. Translation gives CASSHGNTIYF.

The rearrangement uses TRBV29-1 and TRBJ2-2; the D is unclear. The CDR3 covers 14 residues. Trimming shortened V by 5 bases and J by 1 base, and 11 bases separated the two germline ends. Germline CDR1 SQVTM, CDR2 ANQGSEA. The CDR3 DNA reads TGCAGCGTTTTGTGGCAGCTGAACACCGGGGAGCTGTTTTTT. Its protein is CSVLWQLNTGELFF.

This clonotype is judged medium-sized. The rearrangement joins TRBV20-1 to TRBJ1-4; D uncertain. Germline-derived CDR1 and CDR2 are DFQATT and SNEGSKA (reference sequence). Trimming removed 1 base at V and 8 bases at J, with 14 bases between. The CDR3 is 14 residues long. The CDR3 DNA sequence: TGCAGTGCTAGAGGAGAAGAAGTTACCGAAAAACTGTTTTTT. Translated: CSARGEEVTEKLFF.